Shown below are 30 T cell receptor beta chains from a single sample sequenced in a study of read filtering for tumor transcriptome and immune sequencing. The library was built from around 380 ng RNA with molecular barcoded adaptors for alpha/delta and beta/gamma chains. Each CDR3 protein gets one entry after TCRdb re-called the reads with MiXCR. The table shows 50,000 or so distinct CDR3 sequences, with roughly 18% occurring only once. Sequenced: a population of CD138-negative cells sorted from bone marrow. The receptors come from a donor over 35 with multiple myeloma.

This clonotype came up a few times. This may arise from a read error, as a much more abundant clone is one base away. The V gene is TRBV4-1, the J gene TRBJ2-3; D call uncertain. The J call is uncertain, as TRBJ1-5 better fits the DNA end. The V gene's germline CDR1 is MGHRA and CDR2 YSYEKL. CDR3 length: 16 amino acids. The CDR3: CASSQDTSGSTDTQHF. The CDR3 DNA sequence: TGCGCCAGCAGCCAAGATACTAGCGGAAGCACAGATACGCAGCATTTT.

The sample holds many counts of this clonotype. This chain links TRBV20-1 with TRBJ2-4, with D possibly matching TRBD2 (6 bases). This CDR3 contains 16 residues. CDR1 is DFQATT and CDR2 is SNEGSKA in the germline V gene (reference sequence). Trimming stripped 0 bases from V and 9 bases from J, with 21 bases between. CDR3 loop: CSARDLTSLHLGIQYF. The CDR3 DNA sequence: TGCAGTGCTAGAGACCTCACTAGCCTTCATTTGGGCATTCAGTACTTC.

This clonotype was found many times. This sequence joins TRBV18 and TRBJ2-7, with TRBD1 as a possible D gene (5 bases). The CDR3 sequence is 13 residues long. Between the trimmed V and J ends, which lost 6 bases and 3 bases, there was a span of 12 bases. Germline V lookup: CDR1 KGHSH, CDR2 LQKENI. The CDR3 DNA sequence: TGTGCCAGCTCCAGGCTGGACAACTACGAGCAGTACTTC. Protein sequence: CASSRLDNYEQYF.

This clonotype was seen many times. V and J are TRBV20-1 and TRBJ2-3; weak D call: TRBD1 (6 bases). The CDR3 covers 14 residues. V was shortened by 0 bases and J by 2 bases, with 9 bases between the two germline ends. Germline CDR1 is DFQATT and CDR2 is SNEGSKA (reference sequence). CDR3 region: CSARDQGSTDTQYF. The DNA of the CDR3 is TGCAGTGCTAGAGATCAGGGGTCCACAGATACGCAGTATTTT.

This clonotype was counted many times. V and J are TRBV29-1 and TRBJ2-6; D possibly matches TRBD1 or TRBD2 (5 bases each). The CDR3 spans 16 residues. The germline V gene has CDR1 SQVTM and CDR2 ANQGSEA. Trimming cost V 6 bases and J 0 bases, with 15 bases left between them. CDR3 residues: CSVPGTASSGANVLTF. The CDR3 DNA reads TGCAGCGTCCCTGGGACGGCGAGCTCTGGGGCCAACGTCCTGACTTTC.

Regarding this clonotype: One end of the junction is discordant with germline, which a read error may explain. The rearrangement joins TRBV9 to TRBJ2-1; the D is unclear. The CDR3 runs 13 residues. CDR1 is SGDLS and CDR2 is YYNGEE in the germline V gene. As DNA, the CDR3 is TGCCCCAGCAGCATATCGGACCGTAATGAGCAGTTCTTC. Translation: CPSSISDRNEQFF.

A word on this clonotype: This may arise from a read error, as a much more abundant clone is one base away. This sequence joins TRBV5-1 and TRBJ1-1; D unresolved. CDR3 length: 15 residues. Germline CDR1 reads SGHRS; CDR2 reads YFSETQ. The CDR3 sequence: CASSPGLWANTEVFF. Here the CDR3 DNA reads TGCGCCAGCAGCCCGGGTCTGTGGGCGAACACTGAAGTTTTCTTT.

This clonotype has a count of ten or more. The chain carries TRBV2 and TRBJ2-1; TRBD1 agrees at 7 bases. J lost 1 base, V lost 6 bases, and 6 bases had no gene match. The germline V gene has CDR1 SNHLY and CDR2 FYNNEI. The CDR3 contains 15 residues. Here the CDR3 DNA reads TGTGCCAGCAGGGACACAGGGGTGTCCTACAATGAGCAGTTCTTC. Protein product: CASRDTGVSYNEQFF.

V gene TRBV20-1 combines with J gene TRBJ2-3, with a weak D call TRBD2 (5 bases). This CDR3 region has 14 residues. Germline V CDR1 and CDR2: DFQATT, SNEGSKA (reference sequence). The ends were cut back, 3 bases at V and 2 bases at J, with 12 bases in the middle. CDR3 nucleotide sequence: TGCAGTGCTAGCGGGGTTACCTTCACAGATACGCAGTATTTT. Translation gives CSASGVTFTDTQYF.

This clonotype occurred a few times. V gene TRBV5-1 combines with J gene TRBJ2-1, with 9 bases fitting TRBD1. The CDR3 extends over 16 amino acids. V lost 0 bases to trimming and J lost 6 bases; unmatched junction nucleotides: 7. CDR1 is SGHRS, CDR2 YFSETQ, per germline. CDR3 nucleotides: TGCGCCAGCAGCTTGGTAGGGGACAGGGTAACCAATGAGCAGTTCTTC. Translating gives CASSLVGDRVTNEQFF.

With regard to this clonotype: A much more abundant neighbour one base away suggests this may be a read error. CDR3 sequence: CGVEGTSPKTQYF. The CDR3 bases are TGCGGCGTTGAAGGGACTAGCCCGAAGACCCAGTACTTC. V is TRBV29-1 and J is TRBJ2-5; 9 bases align to TRBD2. This CDR3 contains 13 residues. Per germline, CDR1 SQVTM and CDR2 ANQGSEA.

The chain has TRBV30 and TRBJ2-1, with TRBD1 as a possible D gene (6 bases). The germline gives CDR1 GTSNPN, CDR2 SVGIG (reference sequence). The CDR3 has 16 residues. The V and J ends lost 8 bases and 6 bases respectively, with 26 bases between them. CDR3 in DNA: TGTGCCGGGAAGGGGCGACAGGTGGAACTCTTCAATGAGCAGTTCTTC. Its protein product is CAGKGRQVELFNEQFF.

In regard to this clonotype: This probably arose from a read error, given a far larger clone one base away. CDR3 residues: CASSRHPQETQYF. Here the CDR3 DNA reads TGTGCCAGCAGTCGGCATCCCCAAGAGACCCAGTACTTC. The chain employs TRBV12-3 or TRBV12-4 and TRBJ2-5; D unresolved. With 5 bases removed from V and 1 base from J, the gap between germline ends came to 8 bases. The CDR3 totals 13 residues.

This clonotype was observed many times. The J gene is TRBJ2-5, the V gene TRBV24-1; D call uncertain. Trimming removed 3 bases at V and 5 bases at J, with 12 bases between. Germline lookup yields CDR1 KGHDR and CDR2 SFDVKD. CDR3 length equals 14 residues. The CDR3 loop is CATSDRRFTETQYF. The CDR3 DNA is TGTGCCACCAGTGATCGCAGATTCACGGAGACCCAGTACTTC.

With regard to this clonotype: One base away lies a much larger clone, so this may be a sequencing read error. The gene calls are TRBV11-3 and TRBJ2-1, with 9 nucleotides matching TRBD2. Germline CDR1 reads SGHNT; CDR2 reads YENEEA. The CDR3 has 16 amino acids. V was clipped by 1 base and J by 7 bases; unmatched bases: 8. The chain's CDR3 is CASSLGGSGSGNEQFF. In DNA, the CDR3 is TGTGCCAGCAGCTTAGGGGGTAGCGGGAGTGGAAATGAGCAGTTCTTC.

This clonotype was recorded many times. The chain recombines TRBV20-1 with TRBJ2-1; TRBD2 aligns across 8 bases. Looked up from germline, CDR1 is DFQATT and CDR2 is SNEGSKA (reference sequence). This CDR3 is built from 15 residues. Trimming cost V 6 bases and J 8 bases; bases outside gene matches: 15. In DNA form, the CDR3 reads TGCAGTGCCCAAAGCGGGAGCCCAGGGAGGGATGAGCAGTTCTTC. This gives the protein CSAQSGSPGRDEQFF.

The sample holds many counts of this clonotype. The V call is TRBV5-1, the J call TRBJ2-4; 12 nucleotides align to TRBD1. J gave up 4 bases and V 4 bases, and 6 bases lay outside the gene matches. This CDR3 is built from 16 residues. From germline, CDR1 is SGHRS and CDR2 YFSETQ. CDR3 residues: CASSMGTGGPKNIQYF. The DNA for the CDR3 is TGCGCCAGCAGCATGGGGACAGGGGGCCCGAAAAACATTCAGTACTTC.

The CDR3 spells CSAGVGETQYF. CDR3 DNA: TGCAGTGCTGGTGTTGGGGAGACCCAGTACTTC. V usage is TRBV20-1 and J usage is TRBJ2-5; no definite D call. The germline gives CDR1 DFQATT, CDR2 SNEGSKA (reference sequence). Deletions cut 5 bases from V and 5 bases from J, with 9 bases between. CDR3 length: 11 amino acids.

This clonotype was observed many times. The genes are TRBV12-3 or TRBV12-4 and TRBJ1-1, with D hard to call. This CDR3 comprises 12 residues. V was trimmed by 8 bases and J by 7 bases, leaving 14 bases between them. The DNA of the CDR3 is TGTGCCAGCTCCCTCGCGGGTAATGAAGCTTTCTTT. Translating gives CASSLAGNEAFF.

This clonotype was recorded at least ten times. The CDR3 DNA is TGTGCCAGCAGAATGGGGGGCCCATCCTACAATGAGCAGTTCTTC. This translates into CASRMGGPSYNEQFF. This rearrangement joins TRBV7-2 to TRBJ2-1; D tentatively fits TRBD1 or TRBD2 (6 bases each). CDR1 SGHTA and CDR2 FQGNSA come from the germline V gene. Trimming left V 6 bases short and J 1 base short, with 13 bases between. The CDR3 contains 15 residues.

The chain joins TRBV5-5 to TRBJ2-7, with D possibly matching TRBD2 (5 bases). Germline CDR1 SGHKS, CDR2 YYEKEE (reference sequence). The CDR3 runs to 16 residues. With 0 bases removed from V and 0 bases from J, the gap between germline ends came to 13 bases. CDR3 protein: CASSLVNSESSYEQYF. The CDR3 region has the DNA TGTGCCAGCAGCTTGGTTAATAGCGAGAGCTCCTACGAGCAGTACTTC.

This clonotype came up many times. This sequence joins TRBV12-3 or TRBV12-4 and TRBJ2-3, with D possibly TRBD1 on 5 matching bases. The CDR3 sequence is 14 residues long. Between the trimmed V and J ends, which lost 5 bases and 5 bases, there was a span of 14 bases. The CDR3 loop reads CASSQTPGIDTQYF. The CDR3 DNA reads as TGTGCCAGCAGTCAAACTCCAGGGATAGATACGCAGTATTTT.

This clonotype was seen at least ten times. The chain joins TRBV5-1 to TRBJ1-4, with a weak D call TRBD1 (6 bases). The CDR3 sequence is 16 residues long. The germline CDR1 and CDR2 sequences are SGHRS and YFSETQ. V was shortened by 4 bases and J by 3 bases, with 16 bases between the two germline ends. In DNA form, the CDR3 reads TGCGCCAGCAGCATGGGGGCGCAGGGTGCTAATGAAAAACTGTTTTTT. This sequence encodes CASSMGAQGANEKLFF.

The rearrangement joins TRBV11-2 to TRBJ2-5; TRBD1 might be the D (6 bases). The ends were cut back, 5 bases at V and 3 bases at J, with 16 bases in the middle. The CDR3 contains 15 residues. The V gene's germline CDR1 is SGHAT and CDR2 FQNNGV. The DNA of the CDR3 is TGTGCCAGCAGCGCCGGACAGATAGAAGAAGAGACCCAGTACTTC. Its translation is CASSAGQIEEETQYF.

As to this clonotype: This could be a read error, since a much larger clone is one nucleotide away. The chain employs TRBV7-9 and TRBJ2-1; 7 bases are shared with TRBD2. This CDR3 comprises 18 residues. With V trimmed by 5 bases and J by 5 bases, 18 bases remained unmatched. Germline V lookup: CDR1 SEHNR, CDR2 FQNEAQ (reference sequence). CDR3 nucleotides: TGTGCCAGCAGCATACTAGGGGTGGGCGGGAGTCGACACAATGAGCAGTTCTTC. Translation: CASSILGVGGSRHNEQFF.

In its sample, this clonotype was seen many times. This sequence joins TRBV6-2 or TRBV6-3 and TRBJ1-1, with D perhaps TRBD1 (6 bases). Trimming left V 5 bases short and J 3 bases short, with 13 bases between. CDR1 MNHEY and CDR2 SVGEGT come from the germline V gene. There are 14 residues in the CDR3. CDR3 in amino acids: CASSPGQQHTEAFF. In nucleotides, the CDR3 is TGTGCCAGCAGTCCGGGACAACAGCACACTGAAGCTTTCTTT.

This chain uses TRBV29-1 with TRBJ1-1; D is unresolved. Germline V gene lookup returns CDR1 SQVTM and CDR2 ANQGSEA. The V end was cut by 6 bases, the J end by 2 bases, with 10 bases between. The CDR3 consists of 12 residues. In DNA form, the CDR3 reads TGCAGCGTCCGGGCGTATAACACTGAAGCTTTCTTT. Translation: CSVRAYNTEAFF.

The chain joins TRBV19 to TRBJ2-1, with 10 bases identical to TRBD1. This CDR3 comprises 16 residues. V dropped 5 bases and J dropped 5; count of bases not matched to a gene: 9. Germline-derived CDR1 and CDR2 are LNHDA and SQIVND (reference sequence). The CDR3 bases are TGTGCCAGTAGTGTACTGACAGGGGGCAGAAACAATGAGCAGTTCTTC. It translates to CASSVLTGGRNNEQFF. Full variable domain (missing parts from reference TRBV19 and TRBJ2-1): DGGITQSPKYLFRKEGQNVTLSCEQNLNHDAMYWYRQDPGQGLRLIYYSQIVNDFQKGDIAEGYSVSREKKESFPLTVTSAQKNPTAFYLCASSVLTGGRNNEQFFGPGTRLTVL.

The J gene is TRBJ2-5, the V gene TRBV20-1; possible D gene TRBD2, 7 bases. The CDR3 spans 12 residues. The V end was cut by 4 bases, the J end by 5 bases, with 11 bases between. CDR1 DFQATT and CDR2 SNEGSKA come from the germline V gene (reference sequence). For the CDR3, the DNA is TGCAGTGCTAACGGGGGGCACGAGACCCAGTACTTC. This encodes CSANGGHETQYF.

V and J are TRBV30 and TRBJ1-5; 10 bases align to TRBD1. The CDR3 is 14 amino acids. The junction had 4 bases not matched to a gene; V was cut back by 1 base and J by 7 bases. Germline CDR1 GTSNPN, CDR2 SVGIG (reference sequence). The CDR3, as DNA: TGTGCCTGGAGTGGAGGGACAGGGGACCAGCCCCAGCATTTT. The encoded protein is CAWSGGTGDQPQHF.